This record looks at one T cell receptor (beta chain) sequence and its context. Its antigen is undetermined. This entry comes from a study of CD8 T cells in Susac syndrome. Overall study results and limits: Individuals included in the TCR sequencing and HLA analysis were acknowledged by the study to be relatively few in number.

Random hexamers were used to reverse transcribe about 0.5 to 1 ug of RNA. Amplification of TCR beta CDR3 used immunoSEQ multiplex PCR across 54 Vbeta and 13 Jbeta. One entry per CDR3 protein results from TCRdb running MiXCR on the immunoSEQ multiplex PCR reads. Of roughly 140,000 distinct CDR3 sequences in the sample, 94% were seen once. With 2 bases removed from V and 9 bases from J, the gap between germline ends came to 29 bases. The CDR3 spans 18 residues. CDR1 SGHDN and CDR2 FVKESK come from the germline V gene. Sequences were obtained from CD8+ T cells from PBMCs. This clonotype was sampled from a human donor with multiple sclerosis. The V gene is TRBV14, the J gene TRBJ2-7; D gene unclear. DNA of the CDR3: TGTGCCAGCAGCCAATCCCATCGAGTCCGTACGAGCAGTAGAGTGCAGTACTTC. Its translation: CASSQSHRVRTSSRVQYF.